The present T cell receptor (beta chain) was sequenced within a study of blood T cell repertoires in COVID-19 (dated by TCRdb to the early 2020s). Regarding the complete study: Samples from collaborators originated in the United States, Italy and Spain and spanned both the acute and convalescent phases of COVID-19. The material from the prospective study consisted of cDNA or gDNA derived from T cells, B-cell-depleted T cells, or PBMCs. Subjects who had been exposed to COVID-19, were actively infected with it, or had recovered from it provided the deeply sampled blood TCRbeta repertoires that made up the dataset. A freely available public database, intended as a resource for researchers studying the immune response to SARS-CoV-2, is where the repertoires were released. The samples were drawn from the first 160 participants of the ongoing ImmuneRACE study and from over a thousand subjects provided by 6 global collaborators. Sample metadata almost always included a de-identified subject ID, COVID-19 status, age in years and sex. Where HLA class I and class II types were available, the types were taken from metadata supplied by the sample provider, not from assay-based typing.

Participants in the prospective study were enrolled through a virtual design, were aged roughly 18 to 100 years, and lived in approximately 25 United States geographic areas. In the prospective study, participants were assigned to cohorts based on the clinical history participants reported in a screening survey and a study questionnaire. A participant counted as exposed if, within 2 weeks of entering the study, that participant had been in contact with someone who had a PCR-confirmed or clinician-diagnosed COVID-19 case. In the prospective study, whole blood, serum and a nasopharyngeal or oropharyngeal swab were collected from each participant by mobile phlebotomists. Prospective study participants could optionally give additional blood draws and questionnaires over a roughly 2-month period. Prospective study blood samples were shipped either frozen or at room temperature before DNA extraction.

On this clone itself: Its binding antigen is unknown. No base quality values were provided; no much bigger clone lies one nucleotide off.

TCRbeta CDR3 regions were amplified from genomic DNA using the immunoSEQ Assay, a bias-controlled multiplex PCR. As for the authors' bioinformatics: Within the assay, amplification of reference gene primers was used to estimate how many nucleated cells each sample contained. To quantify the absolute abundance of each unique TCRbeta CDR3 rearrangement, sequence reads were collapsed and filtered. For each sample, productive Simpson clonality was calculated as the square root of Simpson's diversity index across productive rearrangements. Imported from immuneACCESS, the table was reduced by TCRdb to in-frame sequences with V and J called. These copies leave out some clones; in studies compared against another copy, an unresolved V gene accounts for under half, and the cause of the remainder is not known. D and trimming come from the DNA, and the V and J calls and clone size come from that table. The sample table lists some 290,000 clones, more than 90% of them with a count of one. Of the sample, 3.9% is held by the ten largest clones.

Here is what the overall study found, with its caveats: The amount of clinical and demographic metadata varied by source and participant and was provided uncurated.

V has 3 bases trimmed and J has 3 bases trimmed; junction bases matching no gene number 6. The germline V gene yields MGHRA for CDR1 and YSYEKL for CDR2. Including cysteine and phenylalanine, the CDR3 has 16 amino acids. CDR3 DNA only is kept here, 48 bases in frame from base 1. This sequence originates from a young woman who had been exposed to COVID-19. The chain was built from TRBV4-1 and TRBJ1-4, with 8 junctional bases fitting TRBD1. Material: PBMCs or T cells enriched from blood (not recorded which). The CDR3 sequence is CASSQTPDRANEKLFF. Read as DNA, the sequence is TGCGCCAGCAGCCAGACCCCGGACAGGGCTAATGAAAAACTGTTTTTT.